The clone carrying this T cell receptor (beta chain) showed up just once. A read error may account for a junction end that differs from germline. Amplification used 60 Vbeta primers and 13 Jbeta primers. The method was immunoSEQ multiplex PCR; TCRdb's version includes in-frame clones alone and lacks a portion of them. The data contain 100,000 to 150,000 clones, 76% of them singletons. The sample comes from a study of cytomegalovirus exposure and HLA in healthy donors. Sequencing was performed on PBMCs. The source of this sequence is a man aged 45-60 years in good health and CMV-seronegative.

CDR3 coding DNA: TGTTCCAGCAGCCCACTGCCGAAGAGACAGGGGGCCTACGAGCAGTACTTC. This sequence encodes CSSSPLPKRQGAYEQYF. The chain joins TRBV7-9 to TRBJ2-7; 9 bases agree with TRBD1. Per the germline V gene, CDR1 is SEHNR and CDR2 is FQNEAQ (reference sequence). CDR3 length: 17 amino acids.